The entry below describes one TCR beta chain. Antigen unknown. The data derive from a study of cytomegalovirus exposure and HLA in healthy donors. Findings and limits, study-wide: Judged likely to be a sequencing artifact was a cluster of highly shared sequence variants. Evidence from a later analysis indicated that most CMV-associated TCR beta chains looked HLA-restricted.

Healthy individuals who donated bone marrow served as the donors. PCR was performed using 60 Vbeta and 13 Jbeta primers. Source study methods: In a later analysis, approximately 80 million unique TCR beta chains included roughly 11 million shared by two or more donors. Produced via immunoSEQ multiplex PCR; TCRdb's table is partial and in-frame only. Clone size and the V and J calls come from that table; the DNA yielded D and trimming. Of some 100,000 clones detected, approximately 85% appear once; the ten largest clones hold about 3.7%. The sequence was collected from a young man in good health and CMV-seronegative. Sequenced material: PBMCs.

The CDR3 region is CASSFGGQGAVGYTF. Written as DNA, the CDR3 is TGTGCCAGCAGTTTTGGGGGACAGGGGGCGGTTGGCTACACCTTC. The V and J genes are TRBV28 and TRBJ1-2; TRBD1 agrees at 12 bases. Trimming cost V 3 bases and J 7 bases; bases outside gene matches: 6. CDR1 MDHEN and CDR2 SYDVKM come from the germline V gene. The CDR3 covers 15 residues.